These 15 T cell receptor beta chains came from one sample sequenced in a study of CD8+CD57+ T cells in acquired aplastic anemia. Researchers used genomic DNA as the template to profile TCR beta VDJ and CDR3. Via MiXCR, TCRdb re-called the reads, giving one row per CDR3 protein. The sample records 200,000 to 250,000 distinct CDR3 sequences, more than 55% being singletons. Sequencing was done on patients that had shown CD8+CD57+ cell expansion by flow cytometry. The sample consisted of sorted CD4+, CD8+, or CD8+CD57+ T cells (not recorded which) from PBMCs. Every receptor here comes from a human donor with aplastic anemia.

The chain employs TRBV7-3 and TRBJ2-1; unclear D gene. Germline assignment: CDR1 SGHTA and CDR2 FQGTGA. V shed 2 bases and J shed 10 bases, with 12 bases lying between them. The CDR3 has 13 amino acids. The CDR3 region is CASSLRFLWEQFF. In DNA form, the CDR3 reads TGTGCCAGCAGCTTACGGTTCCTTTGGGAGCAGTTCTTC. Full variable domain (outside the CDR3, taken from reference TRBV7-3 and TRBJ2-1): GAGVSQTPSNKVTEKGKYVELRCDPISGHTALYWYRQSLGQGPEFLIYFQGTGAADDSGLPNDRFFAVRPEGSVSTLKIQRTERGDSAVYLCASSLRFLWEQFFGPGTRLTVL.

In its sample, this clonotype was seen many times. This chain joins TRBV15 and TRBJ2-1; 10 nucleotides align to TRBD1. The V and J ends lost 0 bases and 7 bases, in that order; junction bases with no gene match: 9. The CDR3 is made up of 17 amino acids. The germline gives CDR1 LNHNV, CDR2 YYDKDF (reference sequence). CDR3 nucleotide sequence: TGTGCCACCAGCAGAGACAGGTCGGGACAGGGGTTGAATGAGCAGTTCTTC. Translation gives CATSRDRSGQGLNEQFF.

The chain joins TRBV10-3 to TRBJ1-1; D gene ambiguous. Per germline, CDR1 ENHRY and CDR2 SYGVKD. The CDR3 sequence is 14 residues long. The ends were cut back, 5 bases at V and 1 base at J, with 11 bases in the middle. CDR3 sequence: CAISPFSANTEAFF. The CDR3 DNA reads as TGTGCCATCAGTCCTTTTTCAGCGAACACTGAAGCTTTCTTT.

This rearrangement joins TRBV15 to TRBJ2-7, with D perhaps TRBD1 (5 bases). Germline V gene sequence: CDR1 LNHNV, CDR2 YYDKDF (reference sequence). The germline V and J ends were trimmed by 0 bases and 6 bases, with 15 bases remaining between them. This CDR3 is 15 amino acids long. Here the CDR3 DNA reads TGTGCCACCAGCAGAGATCGGCAGGGAAGGGGCGAGCAGTACTTC. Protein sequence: CATSRDRQGRGEQYF.

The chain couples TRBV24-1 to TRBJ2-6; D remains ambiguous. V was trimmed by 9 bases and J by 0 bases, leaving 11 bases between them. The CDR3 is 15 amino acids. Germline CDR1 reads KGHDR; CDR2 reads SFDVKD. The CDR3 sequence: CATSGPDSGANVLTF. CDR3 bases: TGTGCCACCTCCGGGCCTGACTCTGGGGCCAACGTCCTGACTTTC.

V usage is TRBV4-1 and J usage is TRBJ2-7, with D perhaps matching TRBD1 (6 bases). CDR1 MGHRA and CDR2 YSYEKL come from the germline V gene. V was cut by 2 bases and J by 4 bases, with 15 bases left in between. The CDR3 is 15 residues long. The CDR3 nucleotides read TGCGCCAGCAGCCAAACAACCGGGACACAATACGAGCAGTACTTC. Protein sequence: CASSQTTGTQYEQYF.

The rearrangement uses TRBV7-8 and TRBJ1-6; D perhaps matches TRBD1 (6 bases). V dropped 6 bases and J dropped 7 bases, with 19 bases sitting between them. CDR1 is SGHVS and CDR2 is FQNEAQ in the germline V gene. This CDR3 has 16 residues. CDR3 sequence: CASSLPPSGQNSPLHF. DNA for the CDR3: TGTGCCAGCAGTCTCCCCCCCTCAGGACAGAATTCACCCCTCCACTTT.

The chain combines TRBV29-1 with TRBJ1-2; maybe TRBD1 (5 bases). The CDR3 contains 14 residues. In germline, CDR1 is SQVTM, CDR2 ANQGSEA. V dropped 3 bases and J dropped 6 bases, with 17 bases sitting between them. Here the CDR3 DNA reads TGCAGCGTTGAGGGGGAACCCTTGGCTCATGGCTACACCTTC. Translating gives CSVEGEPLAHGYTF.

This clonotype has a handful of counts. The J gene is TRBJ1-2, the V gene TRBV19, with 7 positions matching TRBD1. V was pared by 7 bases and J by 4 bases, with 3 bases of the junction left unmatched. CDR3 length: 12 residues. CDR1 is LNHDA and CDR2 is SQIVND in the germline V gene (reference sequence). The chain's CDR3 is CASTDRVYGYTF. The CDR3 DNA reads TGTGCCAGTACCGACAGGGTCTATGGCTACACCTTC.

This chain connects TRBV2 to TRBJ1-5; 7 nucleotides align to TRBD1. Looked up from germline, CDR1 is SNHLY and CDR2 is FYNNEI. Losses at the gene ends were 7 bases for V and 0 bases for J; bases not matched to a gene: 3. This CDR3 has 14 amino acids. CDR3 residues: CASNDRDSNQPQHF. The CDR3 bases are TGTGCCAGCAACGACAGGGATAGCAATCAGCCCCAGCATTTT.

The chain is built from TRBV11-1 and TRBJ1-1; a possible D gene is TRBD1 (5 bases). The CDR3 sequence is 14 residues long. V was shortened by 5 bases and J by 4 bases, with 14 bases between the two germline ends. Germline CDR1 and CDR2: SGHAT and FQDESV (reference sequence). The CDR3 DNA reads TGTGCCAGCAGCCCGACAGAGCGAGTCACTGAAGCTTTCTTT. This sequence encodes CASSPTERVTEAFF.

The CDR3 region has the DNA TGCAGCGTTCGCGGGGGAAGCTCCTACGAGCAGTACTTC. It yields the protein CSVRGGSSYEQYF. J is TRBJ2-7 and V is TRBV29-1, with TRBD2 matching over 7 bases. The CDR3 is made up of 13 amino acids. V lost 5 bases, J lost 0 bases, and 4 bases stayed unmatched. Germline V gene lookup returns CDR1 SQVTM and CDR2 ANQGSEA.

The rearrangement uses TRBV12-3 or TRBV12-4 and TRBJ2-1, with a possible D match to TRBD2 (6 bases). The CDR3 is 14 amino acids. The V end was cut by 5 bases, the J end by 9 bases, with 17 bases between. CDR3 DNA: TGTGCCAGCAGTATAGTGGGGAGGAACACTGAGCAGTTCTTC. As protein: CASSIVGRNTEQFF.

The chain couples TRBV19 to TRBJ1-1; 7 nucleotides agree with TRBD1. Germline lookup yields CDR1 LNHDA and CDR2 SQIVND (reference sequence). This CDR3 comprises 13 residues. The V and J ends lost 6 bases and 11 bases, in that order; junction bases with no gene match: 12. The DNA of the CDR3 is TGTGCCAGTAGCCCCTTACAGGGGACCCACGCTTTCTTT. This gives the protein CASSPLQGTHAFF.

CDR3 sequence: CSASPPGTGEPSPYEQYF. The DNA of the CDR3 is TGCAGTGCTAGTCCCCCCGGGACAGGGGAGCCCTCTCCCTACGAGCAGTACTTC. J is TRBJ2-7 and V is TRBV20-1; 10 bases are a match to TRBD1. Trimming removed 3 bases from V and 2 bases from J; junction bases left unmatched: 16. This CDR3 comprises 18 residues. Per germline, CDR1 DFQATT and CDR2 SNEGSKA (reference sequence).